This T cell receptor beta chain was captured in a study of shared clonotypes between healthy human individuals. At the level of the study: Used for every donor were three CD4 naive, three CD4 memory, two CD8 naive and one CD8 memory plate. Points from the study as a whole: Relative to their counterparts shared across all four donors, non-shared clonotypes exhibited diminished generation probabilities. The sampled material consisted only of blood, and tissue repertoires are likely to differ.

Repertoires were generated with immunoSEQ multiplex PCR, while TCRdb's copy carries only in-frame clones and drops some. The sample records roughly 1,100,000 clones, approximately 76% being singletons. The V end was cut by 4 bases, the J end by 10 bases, with 14 bases between. The CDR3 length is 14 residues. The germline CDR1 and CDR2 sequences are MGHDK and SYGVNS. A CD45RA+ naive subset and a CD45RA-negative memory subset were split from CD4+ cells. About this clone itself: The antigen is not known.

Source material: memory CD4+ T cells sorted from blood. Subset reported: CD45RA-negative fraction. This receptor was identified in a man younger than 35 in good health. The chain recombines TRBV25-1 with TRBJ1-6; tentative D call: TRBD1 (6 bases). CDR3 loop: CASSVTGSGSPLHF. The CDR3 region has the DNA TGTGCCAGCAGTGTGACAGGCTCGGGATCACCCCTCCACTTT.